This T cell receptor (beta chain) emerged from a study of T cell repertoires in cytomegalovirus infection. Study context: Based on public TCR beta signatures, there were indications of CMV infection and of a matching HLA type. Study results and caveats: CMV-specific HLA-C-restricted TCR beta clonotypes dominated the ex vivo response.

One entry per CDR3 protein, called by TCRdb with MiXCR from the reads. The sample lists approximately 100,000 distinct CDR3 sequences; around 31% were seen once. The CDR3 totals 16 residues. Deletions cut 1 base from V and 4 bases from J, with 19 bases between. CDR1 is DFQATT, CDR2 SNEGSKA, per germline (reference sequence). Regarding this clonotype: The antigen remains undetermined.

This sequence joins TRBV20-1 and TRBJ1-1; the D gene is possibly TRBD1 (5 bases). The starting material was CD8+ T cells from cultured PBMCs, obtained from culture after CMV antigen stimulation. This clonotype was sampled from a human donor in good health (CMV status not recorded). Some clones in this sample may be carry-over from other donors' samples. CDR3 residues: CSARAEGVGRGTEAFF. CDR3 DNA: TGCAGTGCTAGAGCGGAAGGGGTTGGCCGCGGCACTGAAGCTTTCTTT.